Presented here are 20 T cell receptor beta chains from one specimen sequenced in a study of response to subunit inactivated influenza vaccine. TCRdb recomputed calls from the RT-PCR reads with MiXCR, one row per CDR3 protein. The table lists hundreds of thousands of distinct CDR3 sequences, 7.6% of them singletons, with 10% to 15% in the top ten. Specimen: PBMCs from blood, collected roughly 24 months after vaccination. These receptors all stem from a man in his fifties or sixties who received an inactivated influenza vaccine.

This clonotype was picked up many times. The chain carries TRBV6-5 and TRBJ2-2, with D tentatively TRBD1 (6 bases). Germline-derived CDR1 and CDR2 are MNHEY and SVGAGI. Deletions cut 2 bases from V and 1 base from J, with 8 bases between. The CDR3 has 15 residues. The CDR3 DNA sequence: TGTGCCAGCAGTTACCTGGGACAGAACACCGGGGAGCTGTTTTTT. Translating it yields CASSYLGQNTGELFF.

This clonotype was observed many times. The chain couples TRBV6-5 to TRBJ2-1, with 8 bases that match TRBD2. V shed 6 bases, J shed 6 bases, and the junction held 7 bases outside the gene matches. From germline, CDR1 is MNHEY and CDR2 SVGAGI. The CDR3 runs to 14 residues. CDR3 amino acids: CASRLLAGGNEQFF. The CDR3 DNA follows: TGTGCCAGCAGGTTGCTCGCGGGGGGCAATGAGCAGTTCTTC.

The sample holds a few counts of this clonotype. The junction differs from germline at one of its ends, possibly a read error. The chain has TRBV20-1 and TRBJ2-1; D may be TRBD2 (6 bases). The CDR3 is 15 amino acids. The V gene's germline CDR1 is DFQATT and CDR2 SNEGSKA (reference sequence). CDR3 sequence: CSARDRWTTYNEQIF. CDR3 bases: TGCAGTGCTAGAGATAGATGGACTACCTACAATGAGCAGATCTTC.

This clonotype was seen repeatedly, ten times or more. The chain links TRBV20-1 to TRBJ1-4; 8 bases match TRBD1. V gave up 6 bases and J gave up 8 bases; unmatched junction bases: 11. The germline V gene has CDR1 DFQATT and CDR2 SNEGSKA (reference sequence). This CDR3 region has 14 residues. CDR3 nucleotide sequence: TGCAGTGCCAGGGGACAGGCCTCTGGGGAAAAACTGTTTTTT. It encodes CSARGQASGEKLFF.

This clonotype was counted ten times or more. The CDR3 coding sequence is TGTGCCAGCAGGCCAACGGGGATCATGAGAGATACGCAGTATTTT. Its translation is CASRPTGIMRDTQYF. The chain recombines TRBV2 with TRBJ2-3, with D maybe TRBD2 (5 bases). Per germline, CDR1 SNHLY and CDR2 FYNNEI. The CDR3 is 15 residues long. Trimming cost V 6 bases and J 5 bases, with 18 bases left between them.

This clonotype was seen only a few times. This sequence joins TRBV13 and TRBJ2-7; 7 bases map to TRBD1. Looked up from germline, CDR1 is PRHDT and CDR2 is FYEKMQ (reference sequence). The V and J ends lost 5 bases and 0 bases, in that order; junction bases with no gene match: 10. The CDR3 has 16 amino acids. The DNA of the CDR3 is TGTGCCAGCAGCCGACTCGGGACAGTAAGCTCCTACGAGCAGTACTTC. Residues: CASSRLGTVSSYEQYF.

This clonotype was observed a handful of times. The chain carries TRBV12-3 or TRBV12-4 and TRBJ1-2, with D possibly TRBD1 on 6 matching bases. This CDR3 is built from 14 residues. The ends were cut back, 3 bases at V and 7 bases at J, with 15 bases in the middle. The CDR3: CASSLGGGAIGYTF. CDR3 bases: TGTGCCAGCAGTTTGGGTGGGGGCGCGATTGGCTACACCTTC.

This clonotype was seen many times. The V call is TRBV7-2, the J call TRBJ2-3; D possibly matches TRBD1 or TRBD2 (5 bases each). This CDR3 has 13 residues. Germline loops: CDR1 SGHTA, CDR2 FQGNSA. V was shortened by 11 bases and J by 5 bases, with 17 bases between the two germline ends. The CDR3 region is CASWGSTLDTQYF. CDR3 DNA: TGTGCCTCCTGGGGGTCAACATTAGATACGCAGTATTTT. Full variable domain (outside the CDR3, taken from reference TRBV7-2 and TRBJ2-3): GAGVSQSPSNKVTEKGKDVELRCDPISGHTALYWYRQSLGQGLEFLIYFQGNSAPDKSGLPSDRFSAERTGGSVSTLTIQRTQQEDSAVYLCASWGSTLDTQYFGPGTRLTVL.

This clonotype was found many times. CDR3 protein: CASSRDRGGTGELFF. CDR3 DNA sequence: TGTGCCAGCAGCCGGGACAGGGGAGGCACCGGGGAGCTGTTTTTT. The rearrangement links TRBV7-9 to TRBJ2-2, with TRBD1 matching over 10 bases. The CDR3 extends over 15 amino acids. V lost 5 bases to trimming and J lost 4 bases; unmatched junction nucleotides: 4. CDR1 is SEHNR, CDR2 FQNEAQ, per germline (reference sequence).

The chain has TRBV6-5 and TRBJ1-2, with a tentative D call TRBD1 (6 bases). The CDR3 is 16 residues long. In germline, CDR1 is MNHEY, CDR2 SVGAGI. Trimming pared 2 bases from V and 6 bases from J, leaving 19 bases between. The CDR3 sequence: CASSYQPRGGKDGYTF. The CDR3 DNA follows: TGTGCCAGCAGTTACCAACCCCGAGGGGGGAAAGATGGCTACACCTTC.

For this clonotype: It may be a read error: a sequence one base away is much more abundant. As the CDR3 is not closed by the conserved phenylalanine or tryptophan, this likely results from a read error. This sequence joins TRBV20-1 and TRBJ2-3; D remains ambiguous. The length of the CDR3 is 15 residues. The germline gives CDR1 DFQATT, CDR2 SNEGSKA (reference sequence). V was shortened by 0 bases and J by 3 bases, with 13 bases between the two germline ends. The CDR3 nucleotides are TGCAGTGCTAGAGACGCAGTTTCAGTGACAGATACGCAGTATATT. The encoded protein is CSARDAVSVTDTQYI.

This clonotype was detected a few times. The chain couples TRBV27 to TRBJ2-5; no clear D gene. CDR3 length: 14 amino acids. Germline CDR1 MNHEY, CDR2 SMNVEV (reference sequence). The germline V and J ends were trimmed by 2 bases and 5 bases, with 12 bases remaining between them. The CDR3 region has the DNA TGTGCCAGCAGTTTAGGTTCGGAACGGGAGACCCAGTACTTC. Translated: CASSLGSERETQYF.

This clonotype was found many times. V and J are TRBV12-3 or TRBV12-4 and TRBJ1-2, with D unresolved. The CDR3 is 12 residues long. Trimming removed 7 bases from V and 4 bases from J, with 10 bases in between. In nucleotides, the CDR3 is TGTGCCAGCACCAACTGGTTCTATGGCTACACCTTC. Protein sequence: CASTNWFYGYTF.

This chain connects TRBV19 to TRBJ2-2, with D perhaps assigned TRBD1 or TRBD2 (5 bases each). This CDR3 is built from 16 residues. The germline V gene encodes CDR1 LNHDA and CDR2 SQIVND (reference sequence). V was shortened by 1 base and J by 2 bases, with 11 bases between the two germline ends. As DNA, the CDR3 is TGTGCCAGTAGTATAGGGGGGAGCACCAACACCGGGGAGCTGTTTTTT. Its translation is CASSIGGSTNTGELFF.

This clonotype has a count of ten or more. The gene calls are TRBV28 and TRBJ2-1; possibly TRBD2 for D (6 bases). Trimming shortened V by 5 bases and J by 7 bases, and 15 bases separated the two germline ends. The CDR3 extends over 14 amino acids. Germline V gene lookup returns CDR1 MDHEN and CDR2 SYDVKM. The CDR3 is CASSPGPEGNEQFF. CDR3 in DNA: TGTGCCAGCAGTCCTGGTCCGGAGGGTAATGAGCAGTTCTTC.

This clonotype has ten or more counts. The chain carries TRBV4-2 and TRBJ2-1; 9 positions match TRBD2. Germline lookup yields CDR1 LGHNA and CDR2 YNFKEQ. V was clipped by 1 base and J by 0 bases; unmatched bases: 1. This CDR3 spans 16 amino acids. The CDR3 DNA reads TGTGCCAGCAGCCAAGGGACTAGCGTCTCCTACAATGAGCAGTTCTTC. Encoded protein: CASSQGTSVSYNEQFF.

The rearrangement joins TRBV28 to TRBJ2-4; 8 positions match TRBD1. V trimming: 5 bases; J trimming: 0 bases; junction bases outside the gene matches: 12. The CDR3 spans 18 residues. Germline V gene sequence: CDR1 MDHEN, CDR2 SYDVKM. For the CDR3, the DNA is TGTGCCAGCAGTCAACGACGGACAGGGAATATAGCCAAAAACATTCAGTACTTC. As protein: CASSQRRTGNIAKNIQYF.

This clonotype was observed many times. The chain's CDR3 is CASSPYRDTQYF. The CDR3 bases are TGTGCCAGCTCACCGTACAGGGATACGCAGTATTTT. This chain joins TRBV18 and TRBJ2-3; D might be TRBD1 (5 bases). With 3 bases removed from V and 6 bases from J, the gap between germline ends came to 7 bases. This CDR3 has 12 amino acids. The germline gives CDR1 KGHSH, CDR2 LQKENI.

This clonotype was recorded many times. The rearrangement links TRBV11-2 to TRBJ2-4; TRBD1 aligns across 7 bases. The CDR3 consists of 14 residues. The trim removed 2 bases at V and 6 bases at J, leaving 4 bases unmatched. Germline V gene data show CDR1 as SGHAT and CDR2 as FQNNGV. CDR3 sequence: CASSLRTGINIQYF. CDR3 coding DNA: TGTGCCAGCAGCTTAAGGACAGGAATAAACATTCAGTACTTC.

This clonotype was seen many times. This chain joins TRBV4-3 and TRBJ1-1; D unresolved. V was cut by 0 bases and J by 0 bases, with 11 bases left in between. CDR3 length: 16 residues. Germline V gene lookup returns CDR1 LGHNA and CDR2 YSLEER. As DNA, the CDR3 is TGCGCCAGCAGCCAAGATTTAGGGAGAATGAACACTGAAGCTTTCTTT. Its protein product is CASSQDLGRMNTEAFF.